The 14 T cell receptor beta chains below were found in one sample sequenced in a study of blood T cell repertoires in COVID-19. Assay used: immunoSEQ multiplex PCR; TCRdb lists only in-frame clones, some missing. Among some 270,000 clones listed, 70% to 90% were seen once. Source material: PBMCs or T cells enriched from blood (not recorded which). These receptors were taken from a woman aged 45-60 years who had been exposed to COVID-19.

The chain combines TRBV11-2 with TRBJ2-7; the D is unclear. Between the trimmed V and J ends, which lost 4 bases and 3 bases, there was a span of 4 bases. Germline assignment: CDR1 SGHAT and CDR2 FQNNGV. The CDR3 extends over 11 amino acids. CDR3 amino acids: CASSSLYEQYF. The DNA for the CDR3 is TGTGCCAGCAGCTCCCTCTACGAGCAGTACTTC.

This chain links TRBV6-5 with TRBJ1-2; maybe TRBD1 (6 bases). Trimming left V 6 bases short and J 0 bases short, with 11 bases between. Per germline, CDR1 MNHEY and CDR2 SVGAGI. The CDR3 spans 14 residues. CDR3 region: CASRRRTANYGYTF. The CDR3 DNA reads as TGTGCCAGCAGACGACGGACAGCTAACTATGGCTACACCTTC.

The chain carries TRBV4-2 and TRBJ2-7; D possibly corresponds to TRBD2 (5 bases). Between the trimmed V and J ends, which lost 0 bases and 3 bases, there was a span of 12 bases. This CDR3 contains 15 residues. CDR1 LGHNA and CDR2 YNFKEQ come from the germline V gene. CDR3 coding DNA: TGTGCCAGCAGCCAAGAGACTAACGCCTTCTACGAGCAGTACTTC. Translated: CASSQETNAFYEQYF.

This clone occurred a few times. The chain employs TRBV7-9 and TRBJ1-1; D is perhaps TRBD1 (5 bases). CDR3 length: 15 amino acids. Per the germline V gene, CDR1 is SEHNR and CDR2 is FQNEAQ (reference sequence). V was clipped by 2 bases and J by 0 bases, with 10 bases between them. Here the CDR3 reads CASSLLQGMNTEAFF. Here the CDR3 DNA reads TGTGCCAGCAGCTTACTGCAGGGAATGAACACTGAAGCTTTCTTT.

V and J are TRBV10-3 and TRBJ2-3, with 10 nucleotides matching TRBD2. CDR1 is ENHRY, CDR2 SYGVKD, per germline. This CDR3 region has 16 residues. J gave up 3 bases and V 3 bases, and 6 bases lay outside the gene matches. The CDR3 DNA sequence: TGTGCCATCAGTGAACCTAGCGGGGGTAGGACAGATACGCAGTATTTT. Amino acids: CAISEPSGGRTDTQYF.

This sequence joins TRBV12-1 and TRBJ2-3; the D call TRBD1 from the table was never checked on the DNA. TRBV12-1 represents a pseudogene. This CDR3 has 14 residues. The CDR3 reads CASSSRRGTDTQYF. The CDR3 DNA is TGTGCCAGCAGCTCCCGCAGGGGCACAGATACGCAGTATTTT.

The rearrangement uses TRBV9 and TRBJ1-4; TRBD1 aligns across 7 bases. This CDR3 has 15 amino acids. The germline CDR1 and CDR2 sequences are SGDLS and YYNGEE. After removal of 0 bases from V and 7 bases from J, the junction contained 6 bases not matched to a gene. The CDR3 DNA sequence: TGTGCCAGCAGCGTAGCTGGGACAGTAGGTGAAAAACTGTTTTTT. Its protein product is CASSVAGTVGEKLFF. The variable domain in full, with the rest retrieved from reference TRBV9 and TRBJ1-4, is DSGVTQTPKHLITATGQRVTLRCSPRSGDLSVYWYQQSLDQGLQFLIQYYNGEERAKGNILERFSAQQFPDLHSELNLSSLELGDSALYFCASSVAGTVGEKLFFGSGTQLSVL.

The chain has TRBV9 and TRBJ2-5, with 9 bases identical to TRBD2. This CDR3 has 16 residues. Germline CDR1 is SGDLS and CDR2 is YYNGEE. Germline trimming cut 0 bases from V and 2 bases from J; bases unmatched to any gene: 5. The CDR3 nucleotides are TGTGCCAGCAGCGTAGCTAGTGCGGGGGGGCAAGAGACCCAGTACTTC. Residues: CASSVASAGGQETQYF.

The CDR3, as DNA: TGTGCCAGCAGCCCGGGACAGGGGGCGTACTATGGCTACACCTTC. It encodes CASSPGQGAYYGYTF. The gene calls are TRBV11-2 and TRBJ1-2; 12 nucleotides agree with TRBD1. In germline, CDR1 is SGHAT, CDR2 FQNNGV. V shed 5 bases, J shed 3 bases, and the junction held 4 bases outside the gene matches. The CDR3 runs to 15 residues.

The chain employs TRBV19 and TRBJ2-2, with 7 positions matching TRBD1. The germline V gene has CDR1 LNHDA and CDR2 SQIVND (reference sequence). Unmatched junction bases numbered 10, after V lost 6 bases and J lost 0 bases. The CDR3 extends over 17 amino acids. The CDR3 loop reads CASRSVGTATNTGELFF. CDR3 nucleotide sequence: TGTGCCAGTAGATCGGTCGGGACAGCGACGAACACCGGGGAGCTGTTTTTT.

The chain carries TRBV6-2 or TRBV6-3 and TRBJ1-4; 10 bases agree with TRBD1. Germline V gene sequence: CDR1 MNHEY, CDR2 SVGEGT. The CDR3 is made up of 15 amino acids. V lost 4 bases, J lost 5 bases, and 4 bases stayed unmatched. The CDR3 here is CASSSPGQGNEKLFF. The CDR3, as DNA: TGTGCCAGCAGTTCCCCGGGACAGGGGAATGAAAAACTGTTTTTT.

Only one count was recorded for this clone. The chain employs TRBV2 and TRBJ1-4; 7 positions match TRBD1. Losses at the gene ends were 7 bases for V and 5 bases for J; bases not matched to a gene: 4. This CDR3 has 13 residues. The germline V gene encodes CDR1 SNHLY and CDR2 FYNNEI. CDR3 coding DNA: TGTGCCAGCACAGGGACAGCAAATGAAAAACTGTTTTTT. Its protein is CASTGTANEKLFF.

The chain uses TRBV15 and TRBJ2-7; maybe TRBD1 (6 bases). The CDR3 sequence is 13 residues long. Looked up from germline, CDR1 is LNHNV and CDR2 is YYDKDF (reference sequence). Trimming took off 4 bases at V and 6 bases at J, with 13 bases between the two ends. CDR3 protein: CATSTDQGTEQYF. DNA for the CDR3: TGTGCCACCAGCACAGATCAGGGGACCGAGCAGTACTTC.

The gene calls are TRBV11-2 and TRBJ2-6; D remains unclear. V was trimmed by 5 bases and J by 0 bases, leaving 8 bases between them. CDR3 length: 15 residues. Per the germline V gene, CDR1 is SGHAT and CDR2 is FQNNGV. The CDR3 coding sequence is TGTGCCAGCAGCCCTCAGTACTCTGGGGCCAACGTCCTGACTTTC. It translates to CASSPQYSGANVLTF.